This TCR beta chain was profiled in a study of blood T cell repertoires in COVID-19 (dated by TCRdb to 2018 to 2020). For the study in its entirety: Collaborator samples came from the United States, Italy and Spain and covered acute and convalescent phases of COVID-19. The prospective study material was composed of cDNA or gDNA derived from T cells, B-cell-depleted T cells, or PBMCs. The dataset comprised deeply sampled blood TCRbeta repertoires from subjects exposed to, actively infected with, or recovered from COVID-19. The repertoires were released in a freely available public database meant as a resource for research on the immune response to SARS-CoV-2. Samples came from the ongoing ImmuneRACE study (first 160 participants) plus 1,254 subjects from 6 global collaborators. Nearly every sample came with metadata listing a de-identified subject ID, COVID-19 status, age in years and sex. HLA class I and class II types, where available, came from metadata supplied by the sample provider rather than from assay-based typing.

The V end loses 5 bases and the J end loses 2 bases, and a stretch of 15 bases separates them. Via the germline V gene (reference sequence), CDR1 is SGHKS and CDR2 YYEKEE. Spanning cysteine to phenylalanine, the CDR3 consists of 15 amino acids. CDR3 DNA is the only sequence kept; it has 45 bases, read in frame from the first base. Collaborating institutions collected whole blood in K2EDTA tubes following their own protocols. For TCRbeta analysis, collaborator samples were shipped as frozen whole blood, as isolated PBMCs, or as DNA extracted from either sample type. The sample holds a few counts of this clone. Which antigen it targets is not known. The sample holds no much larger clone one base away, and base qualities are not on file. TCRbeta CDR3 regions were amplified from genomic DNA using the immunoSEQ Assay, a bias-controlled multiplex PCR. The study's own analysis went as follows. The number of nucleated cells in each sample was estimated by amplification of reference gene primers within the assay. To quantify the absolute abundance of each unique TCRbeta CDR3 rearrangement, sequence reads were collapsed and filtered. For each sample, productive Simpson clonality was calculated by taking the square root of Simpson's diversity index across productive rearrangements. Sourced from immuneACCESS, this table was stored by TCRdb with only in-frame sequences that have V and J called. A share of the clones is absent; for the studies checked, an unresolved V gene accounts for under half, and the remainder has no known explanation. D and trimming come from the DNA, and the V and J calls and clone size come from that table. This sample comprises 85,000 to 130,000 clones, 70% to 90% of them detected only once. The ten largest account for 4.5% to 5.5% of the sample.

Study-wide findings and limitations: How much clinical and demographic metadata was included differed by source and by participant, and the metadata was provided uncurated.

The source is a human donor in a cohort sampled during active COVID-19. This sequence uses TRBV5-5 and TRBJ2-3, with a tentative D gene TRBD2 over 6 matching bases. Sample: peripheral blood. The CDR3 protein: CASRPNGRITDTQYF. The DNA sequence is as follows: TGTGCCAGCAGACCGAATGGGAGGATCACAGATACGCAGTATTTT.